The TCR beta chain described here comes from a study of post-analysis software for immune sequencing data. In this sample, this clonotype turned up a few times. Its matching antigen is unknown. Trimming cost V 2 bases and J 8 bases, with 9 bases left between them. Germline CDR1 and CDR2: MNHNY and SVGAGI (reference sequence). The CDR3 totals 12 residues. Incorporated into the TCR beta cDNA libraries were unique molecular identifiers, which served to reduce PCR and sequencing biases. From about 0.98 to 11 million T cells, about 500,000 cDNA molecules were obtained. TCRdb reprocessed the PCR reads via MiXCR and lists one record per CDR3 protein. The sample holds roughly 800,000 distinct CDR3 sequences; about 53% are singletons and the top ten take about 4.8%. The study's findings and limits: Multiple sclerosis patients showed significantly lower normalized Chao1 diversity than controls did. Same-batch preparations were strongly co-clustered by F measure. Patients had higher frequencies than controls of about 5 TRBV segments, including TRBV5-6, TRBV5-1 and TRBV20-1.

The sequenced sample was blood. The source is a girl aged 10 to 17 with multiple sclerosis. This chain joins TRBV6-6 and TRBJ1-2; D perhaps matches TRBD1 (5 bases). This CDR3 reads CASSYPEGGYTF. The CDR3 DNA reads as TGTGCCAGCAGTTACCCGGAGGGGGGCTACACCTTC.